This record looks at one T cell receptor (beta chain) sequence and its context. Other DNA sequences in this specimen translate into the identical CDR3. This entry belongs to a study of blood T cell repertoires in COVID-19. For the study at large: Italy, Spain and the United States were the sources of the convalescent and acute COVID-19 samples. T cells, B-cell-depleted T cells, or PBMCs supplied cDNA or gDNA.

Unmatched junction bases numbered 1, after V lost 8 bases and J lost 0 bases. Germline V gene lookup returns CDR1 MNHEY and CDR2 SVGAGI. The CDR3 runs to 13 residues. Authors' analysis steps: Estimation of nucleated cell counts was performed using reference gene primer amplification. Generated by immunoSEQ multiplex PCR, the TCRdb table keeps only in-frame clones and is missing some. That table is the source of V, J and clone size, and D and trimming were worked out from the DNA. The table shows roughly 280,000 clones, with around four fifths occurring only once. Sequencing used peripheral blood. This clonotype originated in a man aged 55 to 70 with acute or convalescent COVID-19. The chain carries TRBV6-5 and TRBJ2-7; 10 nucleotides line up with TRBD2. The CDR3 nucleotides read TGTGCCAGCGGACTAGCGGACTCCTACGAGCAGTACTTC. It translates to CASGLADSYEQYF.